A selection of T cell receptor beta chains follows, all from one sample in a study of immune evolution from preneoplasia to lung adenocarcinoma. Data came from immunoSEQ multiplex PCR; TCRdb stores just in-frame clones and leaves some out. The sample includes some 6,100 clones, over 80% of them seen just once. Sequenced: FFPE invasive lung adenocarcinoma tissue. The receptors were gathered from a person in their 60s with lung adenocarcinoma. Each CDR3 is given without its conserved first and last residue. Clone size, where shown, is once, few, many, or a class for clones that have expanded.

>-|TRBV29-1
SAGTGGEQY
>few|TRBV6-1
ASSEAGGPYEQY
>few|TRBV5-1
ASSLIPIYEQY
>-|TRBV10-3
AISEGSGASYEQY
>-|TRBV5-4
ASSLGGYAYEQY
>-|TRBV6-6
ASSQQGTRNIQY
>-|TRBV28
ASSNGQSANEKLF
>-|TRBV11-2
ASSFVSGTNNEQF
>-|TRBV27
ASSLAGGQAF
>-|TRBV7-2
ASSTNGHRGAEAF
>once|TRBV5-1
ASCTLGTETQY
>-|TRBV25-1
ASSESTRNTEAF
>-|TRBV6-1
ASTKRSHNEQF
>-|TRBV6-5
ASSYRAGAGNEQF
>-|TRBV7-6
ASSSQPDGDNEQF
>-|TRBV9
ASSVASPSYEQY
>-|TRBV2
ASSQISSGANVLT
>-|TRBV4-2
ASSQSGTATNEKLF
>-|TRBV7-2
ASSVQGVASNQPQH
>few|TRBV7-2
ASSYSPAESDTQY
>-|TRBV25-1
ASRGQGTYEQY
>-|TRBV6-6
ASSGTGVTYEQY
>-|TRBV9
ASGKGGTGELF
>few|TRBV5-1
ASSLPGGETQY
>-|TRBV28
ASSPWDTGYSNQPQH
>-|TRBV25-1
ASSGMTGLNYEQY
>-|TRBV20-1
SARLWDIQF
>-|TRBV7-2
ASSLYNQPQH
>-|TRBV30
AWSRGVDSNQPQH
>few|TRBV6-6
ASSSQWGTNEKLF
>-|TRBV14
ASSQRTANTGELF
>-|TRBV6-5
ASSYGSQPSNNEQF
>-|TRBV6-5
ASRWRADETQY
>-|TRBV6-1
ASSENTLNTEAF
>-|TRBV7-2
ASSLMPGIDTQY
>-|TRBV15
ATSPGWETQY
>-|TRBV27
ASSPQDLGTTYTGELF
>-|TRBV5-4
ASSPPFKPYEQY
>-|TRBV4-1
ASSQGQGAWNEQF
>-|TRBV7-2
ASSLVVPGLAGGETQY
>-|TRBV28
ASSQTGAPNTGELF
>-|TRBV4-1
ASSPTKGETQY
>large|TRBV4-1
ASSPSAGTDTQY
>-|TRBV7-3
ASSFTENTEAF
>once|TRBV29-1
SAVLGGGRIGYT
>-|TRBV6-5
ASRRQGGTGELF
>-|TRBV5-1
ASSASGLSSYEQY
>-|TRBV19
ASSIGGTSETQY
>-|TRBV15
ATRNHPKETQY
>once|TRBV7-2
ASSYNRNSYNEQF
>-|TRBV19
ASSINRMNTEAF
>-|TRBV28
ASSSAGTGQETQY
>few|TRBV7-2
ASSSTGTTNEKLF